Each of the 5 T cell receptor beta chains below was sequenced from the same sample in a study of blood T cell repertoires in COVID-19. TCRdb's copy holds only in-frame clones and misses some; the assay was immunoSEQ multiplex PCR. The sample shows roughly 120,000 clones, 70% to 90% of them seen only once. Source material: peripheral blood. These receptors were collected from a human donor in a cohort sampled during active COVID-19.

This chain links TRBV5-1 with TRBJ2-5; weak D call: TRBD2 (6 bases). The CDR3 spans 13 residues. Germline V gives CDR1 SGHRS, CDR2 YFSETQ. V lost 5 bases, J lost 1 base, and 9 bases lay in between. The CDR3 here is CASSLTSQETQYF. Here the CDR3 DNA reads TGCGCCAGCAGTTTGACTAGCCAAGAGACCCAGTACTTC.

The chain is built from TRBV5-6 and TRBJ2-6; TRBD2 is a possible D gene (6 bases). V was clipped by 5 bases and J by 0 bases, with 15 bases between them. The CDR3 spans 17 residues. Germline CDR1 and CDR2: SGHDT and YYEEEE. CDR3 protein: CASRHPRGSSGANVLTF. DNA of the CDR3: TGTGCCAGCAGACACCCCCGGGGGAGCTCTGGGGCCAACGTCCTGACTTTC. Full variable domain (rest looked up from reference TRBV5-6 and TRBJ2-6): DAGVTQSPTHLIKTRGQQVTLRCSPKSGHDTVSWYQQALGQGPQFIFQYYEEEERQRGNFPDRFSGHQFPNYSSELNVNALLLGDSALYLCASRHPRGSSGANVLTFGAGSRLTVL.

The rearrangement joins TRBV9 to TRBJ2-2; D not resolved. The CDR3 consists of 13 residues. Trimming left V 3 bases short and J 2 bases short, with 5 bases between. Per germline, CDR1 SGDLS and CDR2 YYNGEE. The DNA for the CDR3 is TGTGCCAGCAGCGGGCCTAACACCGGGGAGCTGTTTTTT. This translates into CASSGPNTGELFF. Complete variable domain (other parts from reference TRBV9 and TRBJ2-2): DSGVTQTPKHLITATGQRVTLRCSPRSGDLSVYWYQQSLDQGLQFLIQYYNGEERAKGNILERFSAQQFPDLHSELNLSSLELGDSALYFCASSGPNTGELFFGEGSRLTVL.

The count of this clone is one. This chain uses TRBV30 with TRBJ1-5, with D hard to call. V was cut by 2 bases and J by 5 bases, with 7 bases left in between. There are 12 residues in the CDR3. From germline, CDR1 is GTSNPN and CDR2 SVGIG (reference sequence). The CDR3 region has the DNA TGTGCCTGGAGTACAGATTATCAGCCCCAGCATTTT. It is translated as CAWSTDYQPQHF. Variable domain in full (rest from reference TRBV30 and TRBJ1-5): SQTIHQWPATLVQPVGSPLSLECTVEGTSNPNLYWYRQAAGRGLQLLFYSVGIGQISSEVPQNLSASRPQDRQFILSSKKLLLSDSGFYLCAWSTDYQPQHFGDGTRLSIL.

Details on this clone: An end of the junction differs from the germline gene, which may be a read error. The chain joins TRBV6-2 or TRBV6-3 to TRBJ2-1, with D hard to call. The CDR3 totals 11 residues. Per the germline V gene, CDR1 is MNHEY and CDR2 is SVGEGT. DNA for the CDR3: TGTGCCAGCAGTACCTACTATGAGCAGTTCTTC. Protein product: CASSTYYEQFF.